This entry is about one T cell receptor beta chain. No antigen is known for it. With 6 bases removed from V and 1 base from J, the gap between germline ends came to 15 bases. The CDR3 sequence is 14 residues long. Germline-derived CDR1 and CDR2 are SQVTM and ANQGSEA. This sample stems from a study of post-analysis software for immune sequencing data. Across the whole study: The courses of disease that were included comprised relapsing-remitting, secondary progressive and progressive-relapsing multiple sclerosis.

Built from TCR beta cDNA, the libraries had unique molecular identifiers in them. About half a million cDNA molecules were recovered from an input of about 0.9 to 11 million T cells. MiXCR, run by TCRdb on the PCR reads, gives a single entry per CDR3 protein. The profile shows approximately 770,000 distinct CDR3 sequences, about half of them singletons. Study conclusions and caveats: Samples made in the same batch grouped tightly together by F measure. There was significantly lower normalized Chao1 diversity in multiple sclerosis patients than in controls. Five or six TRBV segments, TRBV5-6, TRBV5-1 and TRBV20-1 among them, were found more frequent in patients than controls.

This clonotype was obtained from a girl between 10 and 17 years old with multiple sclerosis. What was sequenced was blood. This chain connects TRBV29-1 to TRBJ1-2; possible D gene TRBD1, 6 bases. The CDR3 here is CSVGAGVDNYGYTF. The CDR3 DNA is TGCAGCGTAGGGGCAGGGGTCGATAACTATGGCTACACCTTC.